Following are 10 T cell receptor beta chains from one sample sequenced in a study of T cell responses to AZD1222 COVID-19 vaccine. Profiling relied on immunoSEQ multiplex PCR, and the TCRdb table lists in-frame clones only, not all of them. The data hold about 110,000 clones, with 91% observed a single time. The material sequenced was peripheral blood, taken on day 0 of AZD1222 vaccination. The receptors come from an adult in good health.

This clone was counted between two and nine times. The chain couples TRBV7-8 to TRBJ1-1; D is possibly TRBD1 (6 bases). V shed 1 base and J shed 2 bases, with 11 bases lying between them. Per the germline V gene, CDR1 is SGHVS and CDR2 is FQNEAQ. This CDR3 has 15 residues. CDR3 region: CASSLGRDTNTEAFF. CDR3 sequence (DNA): TGTGCCAGCAGCTTAGGCCGGGACACCAACACTGAAGCTTTCTTT.

The chain uses TRBV13 and TRBJ1-2; TRBD1 agrees at 7 bases. With 6 bases clipped from V and 8 bases from J, the junction kept 9 bases outside the gene matches. Germline CDR1 reads PRHDT; CDR2 reads FYEKMQ (reference sequence). The CDR3 is 13 amino acids. The CDR3 is CASRRDRAGGYTF. DNA of the CDR3: TGTGCCAGCAGACGTGACAGGGCAGGAGGCTACACCTTC.

About this clone itself: This CDR3 is also generated by other DNA sequences in the sample. The chain combines TRBV9 with TRBJ2-1; no reliable D call. Trimming removed 0 bases from V and 0 bases from J, with 7 bases in between. Germline-derived CDR1 and CDR2 are SGDLS and YYNGEE. The length of the CDR3 is 15 residues. In DNA, the CDR3 is TGTGCCAGCAGCGTAGATCGGGCCTCCTACAATGAGCAGTTCTTC. It yields the protein CASSVDRASYNEQFF.

The chain carries TRBV12-5 and TRBJ2-2, with D maybe TRBD1 (6 bases). The CDR3 totals 14 residues. Trimming removed 2 bases at V and 5 bases at J, with 9 bases between. Germline V gives CDR1 LGHNT, CDR2 FRNRAP. CDR3 sequence reads: CASGLQGRTGELFF. DNA for the CDR3: TGTGCTAGTGGTTTGCAGGGGCGAACCGGGGAGCTGTTTTTT.

The chain combines TRBV7-9 with TRBJ1-3; D possibly corresponds to TRBD1 (5 bases). The length of the CDR3 is 15 residues. V was trimmed by 5 bases and J by 0 bases, leaving 11 bases between them. Looked up from germline, CDR1 is SEHNR and CDR2 is FQNEAQ (reference sequence). Written as DNA, the CDR3 is TGTGCCAGCAGCGGGGCGGGGTACTCTGGAAACACCATATATTTT. Its protein product is CASSGAGYSGNTIYF.

This rearrangement joins TRBV6-5 to TRBJ2-7; 8 nucleotides line up with TRBD1. Germline CDR1 is MNHEY and CDR2 is SVGAGI. This CDR3 contains 14 residues. Losses at the gene ends were 5 bases for V and 2 bases for J; bases not matched to a gene: 5. The CDR3 spells CASSHQTGAYEQYF. The CDR3 nucleotides are TGTGCCAGCAGTCACCAGACAGGGGCCTACGAGCAGTACTTC.

The rearrangement links TRBV3-1 (or the pseudogene TRBV3-2) to TRBJ2-2; unclear D gene. CDR1 is LGHDT, CDR2 YNNKEL, per germline (reference sequence). The CDR3 sequence is 15 residues long. The V end lost 1 base, the J end lost 2 bases, and 8 bases lay between the germline ends. The CDR3 nucleotides read TGTGCCAGCAGCCAAGTGTTCCCAAACACCGGGGAGCTGTTTTTT. As protein: CASSQVFPNTGELFF.

The genes are TRBV7-2 and TRBJ1-2; 11 bases are shared with TRBD1. V was clipped by 1 base and J by 4 bases; unmatched bases: 5. This CDR3 spans 16 amino acids. Per germline, CDR1 SGHTA and CDR2 FQGNSA. CDR3 DNA sequence: TGTGCCAGCAGCTTAGGGACAGGGGGCGCGGGCTATGGCTACACCTTC. It is translated as CASSLGTGGAGYGYTF.

Only one count was recorded for this clone. The rearrangement uses TRBV5-4 and TRBJ2-1; weak D call: TRBD2 (5 bases). V lost 4 bases and J lost 8, with 13 bases in between. CDR1 is SGHNT and CDR2 is YYREEE in the germline V gene (reference sequence). CDR3 length equals 13 residues. The CDR3 DNA follows: TGTGCCAGCAGCCCGGGATCAAGGGATGAGCAGTTCTTC. Protein sequence: CASSPGSRDEQFF.

The V and J genes are TRBV19 and TRBJ2-2; D is possibly TRBD1 (5 bases). Germline CDR1 reads LNHDA; CDR2 reads SQIVND (reference sequence). With 1 base removed from V and 1 base from J, the gap between germline ends came to 10 bases. The CDR3 loop spans 16 amino acids. This CDR3 is CASSIVGRVNTGELFF. In DNA form, the CDR3 reads TGTGCCAGTAGTATAGTAGGCAGGGTGAACACCGGGGAGCTGTTTTTT.